Detailed here is one T cell receptor (beta chain). Generated by immunoSEQ multiplex PCR, the TCRdb table keeps only in-frame clones and is missing some. The sample holds more than 200,000 clones, 88% seen once. These data come from a study of blood T cell repertoires in COVID-19. The CDR3 is made up of 14 amino acids. Germline V gene lookup returns CDR1 MNHNS and CDR2 SASEGT. V shed 3 bases and J shed 4 bases, with 12 bases lying between them. This receptor was taken from a man of 80 years or more with acute or convalescent COVID-19. The V gene is TRBV6-1, the J gene TRBJ2-5; maybe TRBD2 (5 bases). Input material: peripheral blood. In nucleotides, the CDR3 is TGTGCCAGCAGTGAGTCGAGGGAAGGAGAGACCCAGTACTTC. This translates into CASSESREGETQYF.